The 32 T cell receptor beta chains given below trace back to one sample, sequenced in a study of blood T cell repertoires in COVID-19. Measured with immunoSEQ multiplex PCR; TCRdb has only the in-frame clones, and not every one. This table has about 280,000 clones, almost 90% appearing once. Sequencing used peripheral blood. The receptors shown here come from a woman aged 25-40 years with COVID-19, enrolled during active disease.

The chain couples TRBV3-1 (or the pseudogene TRBV3-2) to TRBJ1-5; D is ambiguous. CDR1 and CDR2 (germline): LGHDT, YNNKEL (reference sequence). CDR3 length equals 14 residues. V was cut by 0 bases and J by 4 bases, with 7 bases left in between. The CDR3 nucleotides are TGTGCCAGCAGCCAAGATGGAGGGAATCAGCCCCAGCATTTT. Protein: CASSQDGGNQPQHF.

The chain couples TRBV7-9 to TRBJ1-1; D may be TRBD1 (6 bases). Germline lookup yields CDR1 SEHNR and CDR2 FQNEAQ (reference sequence). V was pared by 0 bases and J by 4 bases, with 9 bases between. The CDR3 spans 14 residues. This chain's CDR3 is CASSLAGGTTEAFF. The CDR3 nucleotides are TGTGCCAGCAGCTTAGCAGGGGGAACCACTGAAGCTTTCTTT.

The CDR3 nucleotides are TGCGCCAGCAGCTTCCGCGGCTACGAGCAGTACTTC. Translation: CASSFRGYEQYF. J is TRBJ2-7 and V is TRBV5-1, with D unclear. V shed 2 bases and J shed 3 bases, with 6 bases lying between them. This CDR3 contains 12 residues. Germline values: CDR1 SGHRS, CDR2 YFSETQ. The whole variable domain, filled in from reference TRBV5-1 and TRBJ2-7, reads KAGVTQTPRYLIKTRGQQVTLSCSPISGHRSVSWYQQTPGQGLQFLFEYFSETQRNKGNFPGRFSGRQFSNSRSEMNVSTLELGDSALYLCASSFRGYEQYFGPGTRLTVT.

This chain links TRBV10-3 with TRBJ2-7; 7 nucleotides match TRBD2. J was trimmed by 6 bases and V by 2 bases; bases with no gene match: 13. The CDR3 has 16 residues. CDR1 is ENHRY and CDR2 is SYGVKD in the germline V gene. CDR3 protein: CAISEPFRGGSREQYF. The CDR3 bases are TGTGCCATCAGTGAGCCTTTCCGTGGCGGGAGCCGCGAGCAGTACTTC.

The gene calls are TRBV3-1 (or the pseudogene TRBV3-2) and TRBJ1-2; 8 nucleotides line up with TRBD1. The ends lost 2 bases at V and 8 bases at J; junction bases unmatched: 10. The CDR3 runs to 15 residues. Germline V lookup: CDR1 LGHDT, CDR2 YNNKEL (reference sequence). The CDR3 DNA sequence: TGTGCCAGCAGCCAACCCGACAGGGGATGGTCAGGCTACACCTTC. Amino acid sequence: CASSQPDRGWSGYTF.

The rearrangement joins TRBV19 to TRBJ2-7, with D possibly TRBD2 on 6 matching bases. The V end was cut by 5 bases, the J end by 3 bases, with 14 bases between. The CDR3 has 14 amino acids. The germline V gene encodes CDR1 LNHDA and CDR2 SQIVND (reference sequence). DNA for the CDR3: TGTGCCAGTAGTCCCGGGACGGGGGACTACGAGCAGTACTTC. Protein sequence: CASSPGTGDYEQYF. The full variable domain, in which reference TRBV19 and TRBJ2-7 provide the parts outside the CDR3, is DGGITQSPKYLFRKEGQNVTLSCEQNLNHDAMYWYRQDPGQGLRLIYYSQIVNDFQKGDIAEGYSVSREKKESFPLTVTSAQKNPTAFYLCASSPGTGDYEQYFGPGTRLTVT.

The rearrangement links TRBV7-8 to TRBJ1-2; no reliable D call. Trimming took off 5 bases at V and 6 bases at J, with 19 bases between the two ends. This CDR3 region has 15 residues. From germline, CDR1 is SGHVS and CDR2 FQNEAQ. The CDR3 is CASSPRHARLDGYTF. The CDR3 nucleotides are TGTGCCAGCAGCCCCCGACATGCCCGGCTGGATGGCTACACCTTC.

This clone came up a few times. The chain employs TRBV27 and TRBJ1-2, with a tentative D call TRBD1 (6 bases). V gave up 7 bases and J gave up 8 bases, with 17 bases separating them. Germline V gene lookup returns CDR1 MNHEY and CDR2 SMNVEV (reference sequence). This CDR3 is built from 13 residues. DNA for the CDR3: TGTGCCAGCACCACTGGGGGGGCGGGGGGCTACACCTTC. It encodes CASTTGGAGGYTF.

The V call is TRBV28, the J call TRBJ2-5; 8 bases fit TRBD1. This CDR3 has 14 amino acids. Trimming cost V 7 bases and J 4 bases; bases outside gene matches: 8. Germline V gives CDR1 MDHEN, CDR2 SYDVKM. CDR3 bases: TGTGCCAGCATTCCCTACAGGGGGAGAGAGACCCAGTACTTC. Translated, it gives CASIPYRGRETQYF.

The chain joins TRBV6-5 to TRBJ1-4; D remains unclear. V lost 2 bases, J lost 8 bases, and 12 bases lay in between. The CDR3 length is 14 residues. Per germline, CDR1 MNHEY and CDR2 SVGAGI. CDR3 in amino acids: CASSYGRAGEKLFF. CDR3 coding DNA: TGTGCCAGCAGTTACGGACGGGCGGGGGAAAAACTGTTTTTT.

The chain recombines TRBV28 with TRBJ2-5; TRBD1 agrees at 8 bases. The CDR3 length is 17 residues. Per germline, CDR1 MDHEN and CDR2 SYDVKM. V lost 5 bases to trimming and J lost 2 bases; unmatched junction nucleotides: 13. The CDR3 DNA sequence: TGTGCCAGCAGTCTCGGGACAGGCCTAGAAAAACAAGAGACCCAGTACTTC. This codes for CASSLGTGLEKQETQYF. The variable domain in full, with the rest retrieved from reference TRBV28 and TRBJ2-5, is DVKVTQSSRYLVKRTGEKVFLECVQDMDHENMFWYRQDPGLGLRLIYFSYDVKMKEKGDIPEGYSVSREKKERFSLILESASTNQTSMYLCASSLGTGLEKQETQYFGPGTRLLVL.

V usage is TRBV7-9 and J usage is TRBJ2-7, with 8 bases that match TRBD2. From germline, CDR1 is SEHNR and CDR2 FQNEAQ (reference sequence). With V trimmed by 6 bases and J by 0 bases, 7 bases remained unmatched. The length of the CDR3 is 15 residues. This CDR3 reads CASSRSGGSSYEQYF. CDR3 nucleotide sequence: TGTGCCAGCAGTCGCAGCGGGGGCAGCTCCTACGAGCAGTACTTC.

The V gene is TRBV5-1, the J gene TRBJ2-7, with 8 bases identical to TRBD1. CDR3 length: 14 amino acids. J was trimmed by 3 bases and V by 1 base; bases with no gene match: 3. CDR1 is SGHRS, CDR2 YFSETQ, per germline. The CDR3 DNA is TGCGCCAGCAGCTTGACAGGGGGTGGCTACGAGCAGTACTTC. It encodes CASSLTGGGYEQYF.

The chain joins TRBV5-3 to TRBJ1-5, with unresolved D. TRBV5-3 is an ORF, with its function uncertain. This CDR3 spans 15 amino acids. Between the trimmed V and J ends, which lost 4 bases and 4 bases, there was a span of 15 bases. This chain's CDR3 is CARSKPGRLNQPQHF. The CDR3 nucleotides are TGTGCCAGAAGCAAACCCGGGAGACTAAATCAGCCCCAGCATTTT.

The chain carries TRBV14 and TRBJ1-1, with D perhaps TRBD1 (6 bases). V was trimmed by 2 bases and J by 6 bases, leaving 13 bases between them. The CDR3 runs 14 residues. The germline V gene has CDR1 SGHDN and CDR2 FVKESK. Here the CDR3 reads CASSQLQGGAEAFF. CDR3 coding DNA: TGTGCCAGCAGCCAATTACAGGGAGGGGCTGAAGCTTTCTTT.

The chain uses TRBV27 and TRBJ2-7; D is uncertain. Trimming cost V 3 bases and J 0 bases, with 9 bases left between them. Germline V gene sequence: CDR1 MNHEY, CDR2 SMNVEV (reference sequence). This CDR3 region has 14 residues. CDR3 region: CASSFDGASYEQYF. DNA of the CDR3: TGTGCCAGCAGTTTCGACGGAGCCTCCTACGAGCAGTACTTC.

This chain links TRBV9 with TRBJ2-7, with 9 bases identical to TRBD1. The V segment lost 4 bases and the J segment 6 bases; nucleotides outside the gene matches: 8. Germline V gene data show CDR1 as SGDLS and CDR2 as YYNGEE. This CDR3 has 14 residues. The DNA for the CDR3 is TGTGCCAGCAGCCTGGGGGACAGGGCTAGCGAGCAGTACTTC. Its protein is CASSLGDRASEQYF.

This chain links TRBV5-1 with TRBJ2-1; TRBD2 matches at 9 bases. This CDR3 spans 16 amino acids. V lost 2 bases and J lost 7; bases outside the gene matches: 10. Germline CDR1 and CDR2: SGHRS and YFSETQ. Here the CDR3 reads CASSFLAGPPRNEQFF. The CDR3 DNA is TGCGCCAGCAGCTTCCTAGCGGGACCTCCGAGGAATGAGCAGTTCTTC.

V usage is TRBV6-2 or TRBV6-3 and J usage is TRBJ1-5; D gene uncertain. There are 12 residues in the CDR3. V was pared by 3 bases and J by 6 bases, with 6 bases between. CDR1 is MNHEY and CDR2 is SVGEGT in the germline V gene. The CDR3 spells CASSYFRQPQHF. The CDR3 DNA follows: TGTGCCAGCAGTTATTTTCGTCAGCCCCAGCATTTT.

The chain couples TRBV10-3 to TRBJ2-7, with 12 bases fitting TRBD2. V trimming: 7 bases; J trimming: 4 bases; junction bases outside the gene matches: 5. This CDR3 has 14 amino acids. The germline CDR1 and CDR2 sequences are ENHRY and SYGVKD. DNA of the CDR3: TGTGCCATCACCTTCGGACTAGCGGGGTACGAGCAGTACTTC. It encodes CAITFGLAGYEQYF.

There are many counts of this clone. The chain joins TRBV3-1 (or the pseudogene TRBV3-2) to TRBJ2-7; possibly TRBD2 for D (6 bases). Germline V gene data show CDR1 as LGHDT and CDR2 as YNNKEL (reference sequence). The CDR3 totals 14 residues. Trimming stripped 4 bases from V and 7 bases from J, with 17 bases between. This CDR3 is CASSPGLPGGEQYF. The CDR3, as DNA: TGTGCCAGCAGCCCCGGACTGCCCGGGGGTGAGCAGTACTTC.

The V call is TRBV5-1, the J call TRBJ2-7, with D possibly being TRBD1 (5 bases). The CDR3 extends over 15 amino acids. V lost 0 bases, J lost 2 bases, and 12 bases lay in between. Germline-derived CDR1 and CDR2 are SGHRS and YFSETQ. The CDR3: CASSLATGMTYEQYF. CDR3 DNA sequence: TGCGCCAGCAGCTTGGCCACAGGAATGACCTACGAGCAGTACTTC.

The rearrangement uses TRBV28 and TRBJ2-7, with 7 bases identical to TRBD2. The CDR3 sequence is 16 residues long. V lost 3 bases, J lost 3 bases, and 11 bases stayed unmatched. Germline V CDR1 and CDR2: MDHEN, SYDVKM. The chain's CDR3 is CASSFQGLGRRYEQYF. The CDR3 DNA sequence: TGTGCCAGCAGTTTCCAAGGACTAGGGAGACGCTACGAGCAGTACTTC.

The rearrangement links TRBV4-2 to TRBJ1-6, with a possible D match to TRBD1 (5 bases). V was cut by 1 base and J by 5 bases, with 6 bases left in between. This CDR3 comprises 14 residues. CDR1 is LGHNA, CDR2 YNFKEQ, per germline. As DNA, the CDR3 is TGTGCCAGCAGCCAAGTGACAGATAATTCACCCCTCCACTTT. It translates to CASSQVTDNSPLHF.

This chain uses TRBV4-3 with TRBJ2-1; D ambiguous. The CDR3 covers 15 residues. CDR1 LGHNA and CDR2 YSLEER come from the germline V gene. V was cut by 0 bases and J by 5 bases, with 11 bases left in between. This CDR3 reads CASSQDPGSNNEQFF. CDR3 nucleotide sequence: TGCGCCAGCAGCCAAGATCCCGGGTCCAACAATGAGCAGTTCTTC.

The chain combines TRBV4-2 with TRBJ2-1, with D possibly being TRBD2 (6 bases). Trimming pared 1 base from V and 3 bases from J, leaving 7 bases between. The germline gives CDR1 LGHNA, CDR2 YNFKEQ. The CDR3 length is 14 residues. Here the CDR3 DNA reads TGTGCCAGCAGCCAAGTGGGAGGCTACAATGAGCAGTTCTTC. This codes for CASSQVGGYNEQFF.

This chain uses TRBV3-1 (or the pseudogene TRBV3-2) with TRBJ1-2; no clear D gene. The CDR3 spans 15 residues. Trimming left V 1 base short and J 4 bases short, with 13 bases between. Germline CDR1 reads LGHDT; CDR2 reads YNNKEL (reference sequence). The CDR3 here is CASSQVGVGSYGYTF. CDR3 sequence (DNA): TGTGCCAGCAGCCAAGTGGGAGTAGGAAGCTATGGCTACACCTTC.

The J gene is TRBJ2-7, the V gene TRBV11-2; 7 positions agree with TRBD1. The CDR3 extends over 14 amino acids. The germline V gene encodes CDR1 SGHAT and CDR2 FQNNGV. Unmatched junction bases numbered 10, after V lost 5 bases and J lost 6 bases. Here the CDR3 DNA reads TGTGCCAGCAGCCCGTCGACAGGGAAGGGCGAGCAGTACTTC. Its translation is CASSPSTGKGEQYF. Variable domain in full (rest from reference TRBV11-2 and TRBJ2-7): EAGVAQSPRYKIIEKRQSVAFWCNPISGHATLYWYQQILGQGPKLLIQFQNNGVVDDSQLPKDRFSAERLKGVDSTLKIQPAKLEDSAVYLCASSPSTGKGEQYFGPGTRLTVT.

This chain joins TRBV6-6 and TRBJ2-7, with 10 bases lining up with TRBD2. CDR3 length: 14 residues. Germline lookup yields CDR1 MNHNY and CDR2 SVGAGI (reference sequence). The V and J ends lost 8 bases and 2 bases, in that order; junction bases with no gene match: 6. The CDR3 nucleotides read TGTGCCAGCGTCAGGACTAGCGGACCCTACGAGCAGTACTTC. Its translation: CASVRTSGPYEQYF.

The gene calls are TRBV28 and TRBJ2-3; D uncertain. Per germline, CDR1 MDHEN and CDR2 SYDVKM. V lost 3 bases, J lost 0 bases, and 7 bases lay in between. The length of the CDR3 is 14 residues. Here the CDR3 reads CASSLNGSTDTQYF. The DNA of the CDR3 is TGTGCCAGCAGTTTGAACGGGAGCACAGATACGCAGTATTTT.

Written as DNA, the CDR3 is TGTGCCAGCAGTCCCTGGGACAGGGAGGCCTACGAGCAGTACTTC. This gives the protein CASSPWDREAYEQYF. V gene TRBV28 combines with J gene TRBJ2-7; 9 nucleotides agree with TRBD1. Germline CDR1 MDHEN, CDR2 SYDVKM. J was trimmed by 2 bases and V by 5 bases; bases with no gene match: 7. The CDR3 sequence is 15 residues long.

The rearrangement links TRBV24-1 to TRBJ1-2; D ambiguous. From germline, CDR1 is KGHDR and CDR2 SFDVKD. V lost 5 bases and J lost 8, with 11 bases in between. This CDR3 is 12 amino acids long. CDR3 sequence: CATSVEGGGYTF. In DNA, the CDR3 is TGTGCCACCAGTGTTGAGGGAGGAGGCTACACCTTC.